This passage covers 27 T cell receptor beta chains from one sample sequenced in a study of cytomegalovirus exposure and HLA in healthy donors. The PCR employed 60 Vbeta primers together with 13 Jbeta primers. Produced via immunoSEQ multiplex PCR; TCRdb's table is partial and in-frame only. Here the sample spans 150,000 to 180,000 clones, roughly four fifths being singletons. Input material: PBMCs. These receptors all come from a man aged 18 to 29 in good health and CMV-seronegative.

The chain links TRBV18 to TRBJ2-5; a weak D match, TRBD2 (6 bases). The better agreement between TRBJ2-7 and the DNA end casts doubt on the J call. The germline gives CDR1 KGHSH, CDR2 LQKENI. The CDR3 length is 15 residues. The CDR3 reads CASSPFRETSSEQYF. CDR3 bases: TGTGCCAGCTCACCATTCCGTGAGACTAGTTCCGAGCAGTACTTC.

The J gene is TRBJ2-5, the V gene TRBV2, with D hard to call. Germline CDR1 SNHLY, CDR2 FYNNEI. CDR3 size: 10 residues. The V end lost 6 bases, the J end lost 4 bases, and 3 bases lay between the germline ends. This chain's CDR3 is CASRAETQYF. In DNA form, the CDR3 reads TGTGCCAGCAGAGCAGAGACCCAGTACTTC. Variable domain in full (rest from reference TRBV2 and TRBJ2-5): EPEVTQTPSHQVTQMGQEVILRCVPISNHLYFYWYRQILGQKVEFLVSFYNNEISEKSEIFDDQFSVERPDGSNFTLKIRSTKLEDSAMYFCASRAETQYFGPGTRLLVL.

The chain carries TRBV21-1 and TRBJ1-2; no DNA check was done on the table's D call, TRBD1. TRBV21-1 is shown as a pseudogene. The CDR3 is 17 residues long. The CDR3 protein is CASSKSGQGTGNYGYTF. Here the CDR3 DNA reads TGTGCCAGCAGCAAATCAGGACAGGGTACGGGTAACTATGGCTACACCTTC.

The chain employs TRBV6-6 and TRBJ2-1; no reliable D call. The CDR3 is made up of 15 amino acids. Trimming stripped 0 bases from V and 5 bases from J, with 11 bases between. Per the germline V gene, CDR1 is MNHNY and CDR2 is SVGAGI (reference sequence). The CDR3 DNA reads TGTGCCAGCAGTTACTCGAGGCTAGTGAACAATGAGCAGTTCTTC. Amino acid sequence: CASSYSRLVNNEQFF.

This clone has a single count. The rearrangement uses TRBV9 and TRBJ1-2, with 8 nucleotides matching TRBD1. The germline V gene has CDR1 SGDLS and CDR2 YYNGEE. The trim removed 3 bases at V and 3 bases at J, leaving 10 bases unmatched. CDR3 length: 16 amino acids. The CDR3 region is CASSDSGGPLDYGYTF. CDR3 nucleotide sequence: TGTGCCAGCAGCGATTCAGGGGGCCCCCTTGACTATGGCTACACCTTC.

The chain couples TRBV28 to TRBJ2-5; possible D gene TRBD1, 5 bases. From germline, CDR1 is MDHEN and CDR2 SYDVKM. CDR3 length: 15 residues. The V end was cut by 6 bases, the J end by 0 bases, with 14 bases between. The chain's CDR3 is CASRGHPTYQETQYF. As DNA, the CDR3 is TGTGCCAGCAGGGGGCATCCTACGTACCAAGAGACCCAGTACTTC. The complete variable domain, with remaining parts taken from reference TRBV28 and TRBJ2-5, reads DVKVTQSSRYLVKRTGEKVFLECVQDMDHENMFWYRQDPGLGLRLIYFSYDVKMKEKGDIPEGYSVSREKKERFSLILESASTNQTSMYLCASRGHPTYQETQYFGPGTRLLVL.

The chain links TRBV30 to TRBJ2-7, with 7 bases fitting TRBD1. The V gene end was trimmed by 0 bases and the J gene end by 5 bases; junction bases not matched to a gene: 7. This CDR3 contains 14 residues. Germline lookup yields CDR1 GTSNPN and CDR2 SVGIG (reference sequence). Here the CDR3 reads CAWSVGQGVHEQYF. The DNA for the CDR3 is TGTGCCTGGAGTGTTGGTCAGGGGGTCCACGAGCAGTACTTC.

This chain joins TRBV6-1 and TRBJ1-1, with 7 nucleotides matching TRBD1. The CDR3 length is 14 residues. CDR1 and CDR2 from the germline V gene are MNHNS and SASEGT. V lost 8 bases, J lost 2 bases, and 8 bases stayed unmatched. CDR3 region: CASFPGQRNTEAFF. In nucleotides, the CDR3 is TGTGCCAGCTTCCCGGGACAGAGAAACACTGAAGCTTTCTTT.

The chain couples TRBV4-1 to TRBJ1-3; a possible D gene is TRBD1 (6 bases). The CDR3 has 16 residues. Per the germline V gene, CDR1 is MGHRA and CDR2 is YSYEKL. V was cut by 0 bases and J by 2 bases, with 11 bases left in between. The CDR3 is CASSQENPGAGNTIYF. CDR3 DNA sequence: TGCGCCAGCAGCCAAGAAAATCCAGGGGCTGGAAACACCATATATTTT.

The chain employs TRBV6-1 and TRBJ1-2; perhaps TRBD1 as D (6 bases). V lost 1 base to trimming and J lost 8 bases, with 11 bases between them. The CDR3 runs 13 residues. Germline loops: CDR1 MNHNS, CDR2 SASEGT. CDR3 nucleotide sequence: TGTGCCAGCAGTGAAGAGGCAGGACAGGGCTACACCTTC. Translated: CASSEEAGQGYTF.

This sequence joins TRBV9 and TRBJ1-2, with TRBD1 matching 9 bases. The V and J ends lost 4 bases and 4 bases, in that order; junction bases with no gene match: 5. The CDR3 length is 14 residues. Looked up from germline, CDR1 is SGDLS and CDR2 is YYNGEE. The CDR3 is CASSSGQGGYGYTF. The CDR3 bases are TGTGCCAGCAGCTCGGGACAGGGCGGCTATGGCTACACCTTC.

The chain combines TRBV7-9 with TRBJ2-5; D is perhaps TRBD1 (7 bases). The CDR3 is made up of 13 amino acids. The germline V gene has CDR1 SEHNR and CDR2 FQNEAQ (reference sequence). Trimming left V 8 bases short and J 5 bases short, with 15 bases between. CDR3 in amino acids: CASGTSGGETQYF. DNA of the CDR3: TGTGCCAGCGGTACATCAGGGGGGGAGACCCAGTACTTC.

J is TRBJ1-5 and V is TRBV10-3; no reliable D call. The length of the CDR3 is 13 residues. The germline V and J ends were trimmed by 0 bases and 7 bases, with 7 bases remaining between them. From germline, CDR1 is ENHRY and CDR2 SYGVKD. CDR3 amino acids: CAISESGVQPQHF. The DNA of the CDR3 is TGTGCCATCAGTGAGTCCGGGGTCCAGCCCCAGCATTTT.

The V and J genes are TRBV19 and TRBJ2-7, with 8 positions matching TRBD2. The CDR3 has 18 amino acids. Germline V gene lookup returns CDR1 LNHDA and CDR2 SQIVND (reference sequence). Germline trimming cut 5 bases from V and 2 bases from J; bases unmatched to any gene: 17. The CDR3 DNA follows: TGTGCCAGTAGTCCACTAACAAAACTAGCGGAGGGGACCTACGAGCAGTACTTC. Amino acids: CASSPLTKLAEGTYEQYF.

This clone came up a few times. The chain joins TRBV11-2 to TRBJ1-1, with 8 bases matching TRBD1. The CDR3 consists of 14 residues. Germline V gene lookup returns CDR1 SGHAT and CDR2 FQNNGV. Trimming at V came to 5 bases and at J to 4 bases, leaving 6 bases not matched to a gene. The CDR3 DNA sequence: TGTGCCAGCAGCGGGTCGGACAGGGCCACTGAAGCTTTCTTT. It translates to CASSGSDRATEAFF. Drawing the rest from reference TRBV11-2 and TRBJ1-1, the complete variable domain is EAGVAQSPRYKIIEKRQSVAFWCNPISGHATLYWYQQILGQGPKLLIQFQNNGVVDDSQLPKDRFSAERLKGVDSTLKIQPAKLEDSAVYLCASSGSDRATEAFFGQGTRLTVV.

This clone was counted once. The chain combines TRBV19 with TRBJ2-1; 14 bases match TRBD2. V trimming: 4 bases; J trimming: 5 bases; junction bases outside the gene matches: 7. This CDR3 region has 17 residues. CDR1 and CDR2 from the germline V gene are LNHDA and SQIVND (reference sequence). The CDR3 reads CASSTGLAGVSNNEQFF. For the CDR3, the DNA is TGTGCCAGTAGTACGGGACTAGCGGGAGTAAGCAACAATGAGCAGTTCTTC.

The rearrangement uses TRBV29-1 and TRBJ2-1; TRBD2 is a possible D gene (6 bases). The CDR3 is 12 residues long. Per germline, CDR1 SQVTM and CDR2 ANQGSEA. Trimming removed 7 bases from V and 6 bases from J, with 13 bases in between. The chain's CDR3 is CSGGDFVNEQFF. CDR3 DNA: TGCAGCGGGGGGGACTTTGTCAATGAGCAGTTCTTC.

The chain carries TRBV4-3 and TRBJ1-4; D is unclear. V was shortened by 1 base and J by 8 bases, with 14 bases between the two germline ends. This CDR3 has 15 residues. Germline CDR1 and CDR2: LGHNA and YSLEER. The CDR3 region is CASSQGDMAGEKLFF. The CDR3 DNA follows: TGCGCCAGCAGCCAAGGAGACATGGCGGGGGAAAAACTGTTTTTT.

V is TRBV2 and J is TRBJ2-1; 8 bases agree with TRBD2. Germline lookup yields CDR1 SNHLY and CDR2 FYNNEI. CDR3 length: 14 residues. V gave up 6 bases and J gave up 2 bases; unmatched junction bases: 3. CDR3 in amino acids: CASRGLAAYNEQFF. The DNA for the CDR3 is TGTGCCAGCAGAGGACTAGCTGCCTACAATGAGCAGTTCTTC.

The rearrangement uses TRBV7-8 and TRBJ2-2; 13 positions agree with TRBD2. The junction had 7 bases not matched to a gene; V was cut back by 5 bases and J by 7 bases. CDR3 length: 16 amino acids. Germline-derived CDR1 and CDR2 are SGHVS and FQNEAQ. CDR3 bases: TGTGCCAGCAGCCCGACTAGCGGGAGGACTGGCGGGGAGCTGTTTTTT. Its translation: CASSPTSGRTGGELFF.

V is TRBV10-2 and J is TRBJ2-2; 9 nucleotides align to TRBD2. Germline V lookup: CDR1 WSHSY, CDR2 SAAADI. With 4 bases clipped from V and 5 bases from J, the junction kept 2 bases outside the gene matches. CDR3 length: 14 amino acids. As DNA, the CDR3 is TGCGCCAGCAGTGGACTAGCGGAGACCGGGGAGCTGTTTTTT. Its translation: CASSGLAETGELFF.

CDR3 nucleotides: TGTGCCAGTAGTGATACAGGGGTCTCAAAAGAGACCCAGTACTTC. Protein sequence: CASSDTGVSKETQYF. This chain joins TRBV19 and TRBJ2-5, with 7 bases lining up with TRBD1. CDR3 length: 15 residues. CDR1 is LNHDA and CDR2 is SQIVND in the germline V gene (reference sequence). The V and J ends lost 5 bases and 3 bases, in that order; junction bases with no gene match: 9. Complete variable domain (other parts from reference TRBV19 and TRBJ2-5): DGGITQSPKYLFRKEGQNVTLSCEQNLNHDAMYWYRQDPGQGLRLIYYSQIVNDFQKGDIAEGYSVSREKKESFPLTVTSAQKNPTAFYLCASSDTGVSKETQYFGPGTRLLVL.

CDR3 DNA: TGCGCCAGCAGCTCCCGGGACTCCCTCAAGCAGTACTTC. Translating it yields CASSSRDSLKQYF. This rearrangement joins TRBV5-1 to TRBJ2-7; tentatively, D is TRBD2 (6 bases). This CDR3 is built from 13 residues. CDR1 is SGHRS and CDR2 is YFSETQ in the germline V gene. V gave up 3 bases and J gave up 8 bases, with 15 bases separating them.

This chain links TRBV19 with TRBJ1-5; 7 bases match TRBD1. This CDR3 spans 14 amino acids. The germline CDR1 and CDR2 sequences are LNHDA and SQIVND (reference sequence). V shed 4 bases, J shed 3 bases, and the junction held 3 bases outside the gene matches. The CDR3 sequence: CASSTGQFNQPQHF. In DNA, the CDR3 is TGTGCCAGTAGTACGGGACAGTTCAATCAGCCCCAGCATTTT. Full variable domain (outside the CDR3, taken from reference TRBV19 and TRBJ1-5): DGGITQSPKYLFRKEGQNVTLSCEQNLNHDAMYWYRQDPGQGLRLIYYSQIVNDFQKGDIAEGYSVSREKKESFPLTVTSAQKNPTAFYLCASSTGQFNQPQHFGDGTRLSIL.

Here the CDR3 DNA reads TGTGCCAGCTCACCTACCATAGCGGGCAGCTCCTACGAGCAGTACTTC. Its translation is CASSPTIAGSSYEQYF. The chain is built from TRBV18 and TRBJ2-7; 7 positions agree with TRBD2. The V segment lost 3 bases and the J segment 0 bases; nucleotides outside the gene matches: 8. CDR1 and CDR2 (germline): KGHSH, LQKENI. This CDR3 is built from 16 residues.

This clone was counted at least ten times. The chain couples TRBV5-5 to TRBJ2-7; 13 positions agree with TRBD2. The CDR3 runs to 16 residues. Germline V gene data show CDR1 as SGHKS and CDR2 as YYEKEE (reference sequence). Losses at the gene ends were 2 bases for V and 4 bases for J; bases not matched to a gene: 6. This CDR3 is CASSFWTSGSRYEQYF. In nucleotides, the CDR3 is TGTGCCAGCAGCTTTTGGACTAGCGGGAGTAGGTACGAGCAGTACTTC.

This clone was observed a handful of times. The chain couples TRBV10-3 to TRBJ2-7; 8 bases are a match to TRBD2. The junction had 5 bases not matched to a gene; V was cut back by 4 bases and J by 0 bases. The CDR3 is made up of 15 amino acids. Germline values: CDR1 ENHRY, CDR2 SYGVKD. The CDR3 DNA reads TGTGCCATCAGTGCGGGGGGGCCTAGCTCCTACGAGCAGTACTTC. This sequence encodes CAISAGGPSSYEQYF.